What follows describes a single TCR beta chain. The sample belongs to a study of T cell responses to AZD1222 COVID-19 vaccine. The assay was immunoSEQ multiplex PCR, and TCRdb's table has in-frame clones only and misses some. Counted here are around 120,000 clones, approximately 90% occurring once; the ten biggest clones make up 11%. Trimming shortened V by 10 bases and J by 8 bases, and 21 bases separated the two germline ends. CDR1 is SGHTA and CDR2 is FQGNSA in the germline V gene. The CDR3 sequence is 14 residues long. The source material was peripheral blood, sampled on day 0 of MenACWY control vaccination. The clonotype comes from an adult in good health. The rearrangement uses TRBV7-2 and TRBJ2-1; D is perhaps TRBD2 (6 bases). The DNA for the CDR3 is TGTGCCACTAGAGCGGGCGGGCCCCAATATGAGCAGTTCTTC. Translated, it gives CATRAGGPQYEQFF.